A single sample is the source of the 14 T cell receptor beta chains below, sequenced in a study of blood T cell repertoires in COVID-19. Clones were sequenced by immunoSEQ multiplex PCR, and TCRdb holds only the in-frame ones, with some missing. The table records roughly 260,000 clones, about 88% of them present only once. Sequenced input: peripheral blood. The source of these receptors is a man aged 55 to 69 who had recovered from COVID-19.

V is TRBV18 and J is TRBJ1-2; D may be TRBD1 (5 bases). Between the trimmed V and J ends, which lost 1 base and 4 bases, there was a span of 28 bases. CDR1 KGHSH and CDR2 LQKENI come from the germline V gene. The CDR3 covers 20 residues. The CDR3 reads CASSPLNAQGGPSSSYGYTF. DNA of the CDR3: TGTGCCAGCTCACCACTTAATGCGCAGGGTGGTCCCTCGTCCTCCTATGGCTACACCTTC.

This chain uses TRBV21-1 with TRBJ2-1; the D segment call TRBD2 is taken from the table without a DNA check. TRBV21-1 is marked as a pseudogene. There are 20 residues in the CDR3. The CDR3 coding sequence is TGTGCCAGCAGCAAAGGCCGGGAGGAAAAATTTCCAGACAGTCTCAATGAGCAGTTCTTC. Translation: CASSKGREEKFPDSLNEQFF.

V gene TRBV5-5 combines with J gene TRBJ2-7; tentative D call: TRBD1 (6 bases). Trimming stripped 5 bases from V and 3 bases from J, with 18 bases between. The CDR3 length is 15 residues. CDR1 is SGHKS and CDR2 is YYEKEE in the germline V gene (reference sequence). CDR3 DNA: TGTGCCAGCAGAAGGACAGCCCCACGGGACTACGAGCAGTACTTC. This sequence encodes CASRRTAPRDYEQYF.

The chain has TRBV9 and TRBJ1-3; 7 positions agree with TRBD1. The V gene's germline CDR1 is SGDLS and CDR2 YYNGEE. V gave up 3 bases and J gave up 7 bases; unmatched junction bases: 7. The CDR3 has 14 residues. The CDR3 protein is CASSGQGFSNTIYF. The CDR3 nucleotides read TGTGCCAGCAGCGGACAGGGTTTTAGCAACACCATATATTTT. The variable domain in full, completed from reference TRBV9 and TRBJ1-3, reads DSGVTQTPKHLITATGQRVTLRCSPRSGDLSVYWYQQSLDQGLQFLIQYYNGEERAKGNILERFSAQQFPDLHSELNLSSLELGDSALYFCASSGQGFSNTIYFGEGSWLTVV.

V is TRBV5-1 and J is TRBJ1-2; no definite D call. Germline values: CDR1 SGHRS, CDR2 YFSETQ. The CDR3 extends over 13 amino acids. The germline V and J ends were trimmed by 3 bases and 4 bases, with 10 bases remaining between them. CDR3 amino acids: CASSSSGSYGYTF. The CDR3 nucleotides are TGCGCCAGCAGCTCCAGCGGGAGCTATGGCTACACCTTC.

The rearrangement links TRBV12-3 or TRBV12-4 to TRBJ2-7; 7 positions match TRBD1. Trimming took 3 bases from V and 2 from J; bases not matched to a gene: 1. This CDR3 comprises 13 residues. The CDR3 DNA follows: TGTGCCAGCAGTTTCGACAGGGCCTACGAGCAGTACTTC. This encodes CASSFDRAYEQYF.

This clone appeared a few times. The genes are TRBV18 and TRBJ2-1, with TRBD1 identical over 8 bases. CDR1 and CDR2 from the germline V gene are KGHSH and LQKENI. The length of the CDR3 is 14 residues. V shed 4 bases and J 7 bases; nucleotides not matched to a gene: 6. CDR3 coding DNA: TGTGCCAGCTCACGACAGGGGATGGGTAATGAGCAGTTCTTC. Translating it yields CASSRQGMGNEQFF.

This rearrangement joins TRBV9 to TRBJ2-3; possible D gene TRBD1, 5 bases. Germline CDR1 reads SGDLS; CDR2 reads YYNGEE. The V end was cut by 2 bases, the J end by 2 bases, with 9 bases between. The CDR3 extends over 14 amino acids. CDR3 bases: TGTGCCAGCAGCGTGGACATTGTCACAGATACGCAGTATTTT. The encoded protein is CASSVDIVTDTQYF.

This rearrangement joins TRBV7-3 to TRBJ2-3; D might be TRBD2 (5 bases). The CDR3 runs 15 residues. The germline gives CDR1 SGHTA, CDR2 FQGTGA. The V end was cut by 2 bases, the J end by 2 bases, with 11 bases between. CDR3 nucleotides: TGTGCCAGCAGCTTAGGTGCGGGCCTCACAGATACGCAGTATTTT. Amino acids: CASSLGAGLTDTQYF.

The rearrangement joins TRBV24-1 to TRBJ2-2, with TRBD2 identical over 7 bases. The junction had 2 bases not matched to a gene; V was cut back by 5 bases and J by 0 bases. The CDR3 sequence is 15 residues long. Germline V gene sequence: CDR1 KGHDR, CDR2 SFDVKD. CDR3 loop: CATSGLAANTGELFF. Written as DNA, the CDR3 is TGTGCCACCAGTGGGCTAGCGGCGAACACCGGGGAGCTGTTTTTT.

J is TRBJ2-5 and V is TRBV19; 10 nucleotides align to TRBD2. The germline V gene has CDR1 LNHDA and CDR2 SQIVND (reference sequence). CDR3 length equals 17 residues. V dropped 0 bases and J dropped 9; count of bases not matched to a gene: 13. CDR3 coding DNA: TGTGCCAGTAGTATAGATCGCGATAGCGGGGGGCCCATAGCCCAGTACTTC. Translating it yields CASSIDRDSGGPIAQYF.

The J gene is TRBJ2-5, the V gene TRBV5-1, with D possibly matching TRBD1 (5 bases). Trimming stripped 0 bases from V and 2 bases from J, with 17 bases between. Germline values: CDR1 SGHRS, CDR2 YFSETQ. The CDR3 spans 17 residues. CDR3 loop: CASSLAEARANQETQYF. In DNA form, the CDR3 reads TGCGCCAGCAGCTTGGCCGAGGCCAGGGCTAATCAAGAGACCCAGTACTTC.

A single count supports this clone. V is TRBV14 and J is TRBJ1-1; 7 bases align to TRBD1. From germline, CDR1 is SGHDN and CDR2 FVKESK. Trimming removed 4 bases from V and 4 bases from J; junction bases left unmatched: 3. The CDR3 length is 13 residues. CDR3 sequence: CASSRQGVTEAFF. CDR3 nucleotides: TGTGCCAGCAGCCGACAGGGAGTCACTGAAGCTTTCTTT.

The chain recombines TRBV4-2 with TRBJ2-7; TRBD1 aligns across 8 bases. Germline-derived CDR1 and CDR2 are LGHNA and YNFKEQ. The CDR3 covers 15 residues. V lost 1 base, J lost 3 bases, and 5 bases stayed unmatched. The CDR3 is CASSQVSQGVYEQYF. CDR3 bases: TGTGCCAGCAGCCAAGTTTCACAGGGGGTCTACGAGCAGTACTTC.